What follows are 4 T cell receptor beta chains derived from one specimen sequenced in a study of cytomegalovirus exposure and HLA in healthy donors. In the PCR, 60 Vbeta and 13 Jbeta primers were used. The protocol was immunoSEQ multiplex PCR, while the TCRdb copy is restricted to in-frame clones and leaves out a portion. The sample lists roughly 180,000 clones; approximately 88% were seen once. Input material: PBMCs. The receptors stem from a boy aged 2-9 years in good health and CMV-seronegative.

The V and J genes are TRBV6-1 and TRBJ1-3; no firm D call. Between the trimmed V and J ends, which lost 7 bases and 0 bases, there was a span of 13 bases. From germline, CDR1 is MNHNS and CDR2 SASEGT. The CDR3 contains 15 residues. In DNA form, the CDR3 reads TGTGCCAGCACATCTCGAACGGGCTCTGGAAACACCATATATTTT. It specifies CASTSRTGSGNTIYF.

This clone was detected a few times. The V call is TRBV14, the J call TRBJ1-1; D not certain. Germline loops: CDR1 SGHDN, CDR2 FVKESK. Trimming took off 4 bases at V and 12 bases at J, with 15 bases between the two ends. The CDR3 covers 12 residues. The CDR3 DNA sequence: TGTGCCAGCAGCCTGCAAGGAGTAGGCCCTTTCTTT. Its protein product is CASSLQGVGPFF.

The V and J genes are TRBV7-2 and TRBJ2-7, with TRBD2 matching over 9 bases. CDR3 length: 18 amino acids. With 2 bases clipped from V and 0 bases from J, the junction kept 11 bases outside the gene matches. Germline values: CDR1 SGHTA, CDR2 FQGNSA. CDR3 residues: CASSLKSNSGGYSYEQYV. The CDR3, as DNA: TGTGCCAGCAGCTTAAAGTCCAATAGCGGGGGATACTCCTACGAGCAGTACGTC.

The chain recombines TRBV4-3 with TRBJ1-1; D not resolved. This CDR3 is built from 16 residues. Germline V lookup: CDR1 LGHNA, CDR2 YSLEER. Trimming removed 4 bases at V and 1 base at J, with 16 bases between. The CDR3 spells CASSRGAGVQNTEAFF. The DNA of the CDR3 is TGCGCCAGCAGCCGGGGAGCAGGAGTACAGAACACTGAAGCTTTCTTT.